These 29 T cell receptor beta chains were all obtained from the same sample, sequenced in a study of cytomegalovirus exposure and HLA in healthy donors. Sequencing used immunoSEQ multiplex PCR; TCRdb keeps in-frame clones, though not all of them. The sample yields 80,000 or so clones, 90% to 95% seen once. The material sequenced was PBMCs. These receptors all stem from a woman in her late teens or twenties in good health and CMV-seronegative.

DNA of the CDR3: TGTGCCAGCAGCCAACCGGGACAGGCCTTTTACGAGCAGTACTTC. It is translated as CASSQPGQAFYEQYF. The rearrangement joins TRBV7-9 to TRBJ2-7; 8 bases align to TRBD1. The CDR3 loop spans 15 amino acids. V dropped 5 bases and J dropped 4; count of bases not matched to a gene: 10. Germline values: CDR1 SEHNR, CDR2 FQNEAQ (reference sequence).

This chain links TRBV27 with TRBJ2-2; D is unclear. The CDR3 has 14 residues. V shed 3 bases and J shed 1 base, with 6 bases lying between them. Per the germline V gene, CDR1 is MNHEY and CDR2 is SMNVEV (reference sequence). The CDR3 loop is CASSFEWNTGELFF. As DNA, the CDR3 is TGTGCCAGCAGTTTTGAGTGGAACACCGGGGAGCTGTTTTTT.

This sequence joins TRBV9 and TRBJ2-3; 11 nucleotides match TRBD2. The CDR3 runs 17 residues. Germline CDR1 reads SGDLS; CDR2 reads YYNGEE. The V segment lost 1 base and the J segment 2 bases; nucleotides outside the gene matches: 6. The CDR3 here is CASSVRAGLADTDTQYF. The CDR3 region has the DNA TGTGCCAGCAGCGTAAGAGCGGGACTAGCGGACACAGATACGCAGTATTTT.

This clone was seen once. The chain uses TRBV5-1 and TRBJ2-3; 13 bases are a match to TRBD2. Germline V gene lookup returns CDR1 SGHRS and CDR2 YFSETQ. The V and J ends lost 5 bases and 4 bases, in that order; junction bases with no gene match: 7. The CDR3 has 16 amino acids. CDR3 sequence reads: CASRELAGGGPDTQYF. CDR3 DNA sequence: TGCGCCAGCAGAGAACTAGCGGGAGGGGGCCCAGATACGCAGTATTTT. The whole variable domain, remainder taken from reference TRBV5-1 and TRBJ2-3, is KAGVTQTPRYLIKTRGQQVTLSCSPISGHRSVSWYQQTPGQGLQFLFEYFSETQRNKGNFPGRFSGRQFSNSRSEMNVSTLELGDSALYLCASRELAGGGPDTQYFGPGTRLTVL.

This chain's CDR3 is CASSHLPLAGLYNEQFF. Here the CDR3 DNA reads TGCGCCAGCAGCCACTTACCCCTAGCGGGACTTTACAATGAGCAGTTCTTC. The chain joins TRBV4-1 to TRBJ2-1, with 9 bases matching TRBD2. From germline, CDR1 is MGHRA and CDR2 YSYEKL. CDR3 length: 17 amino acids. V lost 3 bases, J lost 4 bases, and 10 bases stayed unmatched.

The chain recombines TRBV27 with TRBJ1-2, with D possibly matching TRBD1 (5 bases). The CDR3 sequence is 15 residues long. Trimming stripped 3 bases from V and 0 bases from J, with 11 bases between. Germline V gene data show CDR1 as MNHEY and CDR2 as SMNVEV (reference sequence). Here the CDR3 DNA reads TGTGCCAGCAGTTTCGGGGGGGTAGCTAACTATGGCTACACCTTC. This encodes CASSFGGVANYGYTF.

In its sample, this clone was seen once. This chain joins TRBV5-8 and TRBJ2-5, with 9 positions matching TRBD1. The CDR3 totals 17 residues. The V gene's germline CDR1 is SGHTS and CDR2 YDEGEE. With 6 bases clipped from V and 4 bases from J, the junction kept 16 bases outside the gene matches. The DNA for the CDR3 is TGTGCCAGCAATTTGGGGGGACAGGGCCGATTCAGAGAGACCCAGTACTTC. Amino acid sequence: CASNLGGQGRFRETQYF. The full variable domain, in which reference TRBV5-8 and TRBJ2-5 provide the parts outside the CDR3, is EAGVTQSPTHLIKTRGQQATLRCSPISGHTSVYWYQQALGLGLQFLLWYDEGEERNRGNFPPRFSGRQFPNYSSELNVNALELEDSALYLCASNLGGQGRFRETQYFGPGTRLLVL.

This chain links TRBV28 with TRBJ1-5, with D tentatively TRBD1 (5 bases). This CDR3 is 14 amino acids long. Trimming removed 8 bases at V and 6 bases at J, with 17 bases between. Germline CDR1 reads MDHEN; CDR2 reads SYDVKM. DNA of the CDR3: TGTGCCAGCGGTACCAGGGAAGCAGGTCAGCCCCAGCATTTT. As protein: CASGTREAGQPQHF. The full variable domain, in which reference TRBV28 and TRBJ1-5 provide the parts outside the CDR3, is DVKVTQSSRYLVKRTGEKVFLECVQDMDHENMFWYRQDPGLGLRLIYFSYDVKMKEKGDIPEGYSVSREKKERFSLILESASTNQTSMYLCASGTREAGQPQHFGDGTRLSIL.

The chain recombines TRBV18 with TRBJ1-3, with TRBD1 matching 9 bases. The germline gives CDR1 KGHSH, CDR2 LQKENI. Unmatched junction bases numbered 6, after V lost 4 bases and J lost 2 bases. The CDR3 is 16 amino acids. The DNA of the CDR3 is TGTGCCAGCTCACGTACCGGGACAGGGCCTGGAAACACCATATATTTT. Residues: CASSRTGTGPGNTIYF.

V is TRBV5-4 and J is TRBJ2-3, with 8 positions matching TRBD2. The trim removed 4 bases at V and 4 bases at J, leaving 11 bases unmatched. Germline V gives CDR1 SGHNT, CDR2 YYREEE (reference sequence). This CDR3 contains 16 residues. CDR3: CASSVSYRGGSDTQYF. As DNA, the CDR3 is TGTGCCAGCAGCGTAAGCTACCGGGGGGGCTCAGATACGCAGTATTTT. Variable domain in full (rest from reference TRBV5-4 and TRBJ2-3): ETGVTQSPTHLIKTRGQQVTLRCSSQSGHNTVSWYQQALGQGPQFIFQYYREEENGRGNFPPRFSGLQFPNYSSELNVNALELDDSALYLCASSVSYRGGSDTQYFGPGTRLTVL.

The chain couples TRBV5-1 to TRBJ2-7; 12 bases align to TRBD2. CDR1 and CDR2 from the germline V gene are SGHRS and YFSETQ. With 3 bases clipped from V and 1 base from J, the junction kept 8 bases outside the gene matches. The CDR3 contains 17 residues. The CDR3, as DNA: TGCGCCAGCAGCTACACGACTAGCGGGAGTCTATCCTACGAGCAGTACTTC. Its protein is CASSYTTSGSLSYEQYF.

The chain couples TRBV7-9 to TRBJ2-4, with D possibly matching TRBD2 (5 bases). The V gene lost 1 base and the J gene lost 1 base, with 11 bases spanning the gap. Germline V CDR1 and CDR2: SEHNR, FQNEAQ (reference sequence). The CDR3 sequence is 16 residues long. CDR3 sequence reads: CASSLGGSRAKNIQYF. CDR3 DNA: TGTGCCAGCAGCTTAGGAGGGAGTCGGGCCAAAAACATTCAGTACTTC.

The chain employs TRBV5-4 and TRBJ1-3; 8 nucleotides agree with TRBD1. V trimming: 2 bases; J trimming: 3 bases; junction bases outside the gene matches: 7. Germline CDR1 SGHNT, CDR2 YYREEE (reference sequence). The CDR3 sequence is 16 residues long. The CDR3 nucleotides read TGTGCCAGCAGCTTAGCAGGGGGCGAGTATGGAAACACCATATATTTT. This translates into CASSLAGGEYGNTIYF.

The CDR3 sequence: CASSFTSGSYNEQFF. CDR3 DNA sequence: TGTGCCAGCAGTTTTACTAGCGGGTCCTACAATGAGCAGTTCTTC. This chain links TRBV27 with TRBJ2-1, with 9 bases aligning to TRBD2. Per the germline V gene, CDR1 is MNHEY and CDR2 is SMNVEV (reference sequence). The CDR3 length is 15 residues. Unmatched junction bases numbered 1, after V lost 3 bases and J lost 1 base.

This chain's CDR3 is CASSYGRGNTEAFF. DNA of the CDR3: TGTGCCAGCAGTTACGGACGGGGAAACACTGAAGCTTTCTTT. The chain is built from TRBV6-6 and TRBJ1-1; D is undetermined. Germline V CDR1 and CDR2: MNHNY, SVGAGI (reference sequence). The CDR3 spans 14 residues. Trimming removed 2 bases from V and 2 bases from J, with 9 bases in between.

The V gene is TRBV25-1, the J gene TRBJ2-3, with D possibly being TRBD1 (6 bases). Germline values: CDR1 MGHDK, CDR2 SYGVNS. V shed 6 bases and J shed 1 base, with 14 bases lying between them. The CDR3 sequence is 15 residues long. The CDR3 loop is CASSAQGLGTDTQYF. CDR3 coding DNA: TGTGCCAGCAGCGCACAGGGTTTGGGCACAGATACGCAGTATTTT. Full variable domain (rest looked up from reference TRBV25-1 and TRBJ2-3): EADIYQTPRYLVIGTGKKITLECSQTMGHDKMYWYQQDPGMELHLIHYSYGVNSTEKGDLSSESTVSRIRTEHFPLTLESARPSHTSQYLCASSAQGLGTDTQYFGPGTRLTVL.

This sequence joins TRBV5-6 and TRBJ2-1, with a weak D call TRBD2 (6 bases). This CDR3 spans 15 amino acids. Trimming shortened V by 0 bases and J by 6 bases, and 13 bases separated the two germline ends. Germline loops: CDR1 SGHDT, CDR2 YYEEEE. CDR3 DNA sequence: TGTGCCAGCAGCTTGGTCTCAGGGCGGGGCAATGAGCAGTTCTTC. It yields the protein CASSLVSGRGNEQFF.

This chain links TRBV9 with TRBJ1-1; D is possibly TRBD1 (5 bases). The CDR3 is 15 amino acids. CDR1 and CDR2 (germline): SGDLS, YYNGEE. V was shortened by 4 bases and J by 3 bases, with 16 bases between the two germline ends. The CDR3 region is CASSPGGTVDTEAFF. CDR3 sequence (DNA): TGTGCCAGCAGCCCCGGCGGGACTGTTGACACTGAAGCTTTCTTT.

The chain recombines TRBV5-6 with TRBJ2-1, with TRBD1 identical over 8 bases. With 2 bases clipped from V and 9 bases from J, the junction kept 7 bases outside the gene matches. Germline lookup yields CDR1 SGHDT and CDR2 YYEEEE. The CDR3 length is 14 residues. CDR3 in amino acids: CASSFSGGFGEQFF. The CDR3 coding sequence is TGTGCCAGCAGCTTTTCAGGGGGCTTTGGTGAGCAGTTCTTC. The full variable domain, with the rest looked up from reference TRBV5-6 and TRBJ2-1, is DAGVTQSPTHLIKTRGQQVTLRCSPKSGHDTVSWYQQALGQGPQFIFQYYEEEERQRGNFPDRFSGHQFPNYSSELNVNALLLGDSALYLCASSFSGGFGEQFFGPGTRLTVL.

The rearrangement links TRBV14 to TRBJ2-1; D not certain. CDR3 size: 14 residues. From germline, CDR1 is SGHDN and CDR2 FVKESK. Between the trimmed V and J ends, which lost 5 bases and 3 bases, there was a span of 11 bases. The CDR3 sequence is CASSDSIFYNEQFF. In nucleotides, the CDR3 is TGTGCCAGCAGCGACTCCATTTTCTACAATGAGCAGTTCTTC.

This chain links TRBV15 with TRBJ2-1, with a weak D call TRBD2 (6 bases). The V end lost 6 bases, the J end lost 0 bases, and 15 bases lay between the germline ends. The CDR3 is 16 amino acids. The germline CDR1 and CDR2 sequences are LNHNV and YYDKDF (reference sequence). The CDR3 nucleotides read TGTGCCACCAGGGGTGGGCGGGGTCGCTCCTACAATGAGCAGTTCTTC. The encoded protein is CATRGGRGRSYNEQFF. The full variable domain, in which reference TRBV15 and TRBJ2-1 provide the parts outside the CDR3, is DAMVIQNPRYQVTQFGKPVTLSCSQTLNHNVMYWYQQKSSQAPKLLFHYYDKDFNNEADTPDNFQSRRPNTSFCFLDIRSPGLGDTAMYLCATRGGRGRSYNEQFFGPGTRLTVL.

This chain uses TRBV6-1 with TRBJ2-1; D is undetermined. Germline loops: CDR1 MNHNS, CDR2 SASEGT. The CDR3 length is 16 residues. V shed 0 bases and J shed 7 bases, with 16 bases lying between them. The CDR3 loop reads CASSEADSPLGNEQFF. For the CDR3, the DNA is TGTGCCAGCAGTGAAGCCGACTCCCCCTTAGGAAATGAGCAGTTCTTC.

CDR3 nucleotide sequence: TGTGCCAGCAGTGGTGCTGGTATAGGAACAGCTAACTATGGCTACACCTTC. As protein: CASSGAGIGTANYGYTF. The rearrangement joins TRBV2 to TRBJ1-2; D gene uncertain. The CDR3 length is 17 residues. Trimming pared 4 bases from V and 0 bases from J, leaving 18 bases between. The germline V gene encodes CDR1 SNHLY and CDR2 FYNNEI.

The chain is built from TRBV11-2 and TRBJ2-3; tentative D call: TRBD2 (6 bases). Germline CDR1 is SGHAT and CDR2 is FQNNGV. V was trimmed by 1 base and J by 1 base, leaving 15 bases between them. The CDR3 has 17 residues. This CDR3 is CASSLGFLASGTDTQYF. The CDR3 nucleotides are TGTGCCAGCAGCTTAGGGTTCCTGGCTAGCGGCACAGATACGCAGTATTTT. The whole variable domain, filled in from reference TRBV11-2 and TRBJ2-3, reads EAGVAQSPRYKIIEKRQSVAFWCNPISGHATLYWYQQILGQGPKLLIQFQNNGVVDDSQLPKDRFSAERLKGVDSTLKIQPAKLEDSAVYLCASSLGFLASGTDTQYFGPGTRLTVL.

The chain links TRBV5-6 to TRBJ2-3; D is possibly TRBD1 (5 bases). CDR3 size: 15 residues. Trimming left V 7 bases short and J 3 bases short, with 18 bases between. The germline V gene encodes CDR1 SGHDT and CDR2 YYEEEE. The CDR3 DNA reads as TGTGCCAGCGGACGGACCACACAGGAGACAGATACGCAGTATTTT. It is translated as CASGRTTQETDTQYF. The whole variable domain, filled in from reference TRBV5-6 and TRBJ2-3, reads DAGVTQSPTHLIKTRGQQVTLRCSPKSGHDTVSWYQQALGQGPQFIFQYYEEEERQRGNFPDRFSGHQFPNYSSELNVNALLLGDSALYLCASGRTTQETDTQYFGPGTRLTVL.

The V gene is TRBV5-6, the J gene TRBJ1-5; D unresolved. This CDR3 spans 13 amino acids. V lost 4 bases and J lost 4, with 9 bases in between. Germline V lookup: CDR1 SGHDT, CDR2 YYEEEE. CDR3 nucleotides: TGTGCCAGCAGCGGGCAACGAAATCAGCCCCAGCATTTT. This codes for CASSGQRNQPQHF.

This sequence joins TRBV4-3 and TRBJ2-1, with D possibly TRBD1 on 5 matching bases. This CDR3 has 15 amino acids. V lost 0 bases, J lost 3 bases, and 9 bases lay in between. Germline values: CDR1 LGHNA, CDR2 YSLEER. In DNA, the CDR3 is TGCGCCAGCAGCCAAGAGACAGAGAGCTACAATGAGCAGTTCTTC. It codes for CASSQETESYNEQFF.

CDR3: CASRAAGPDYNEQFF. For the CDR3, the DNA is TGTGCCAGCAGAGCAGCGGGTCCCGACTACAATGAGCAGTTCTTC. The genes are TRBV7-6 and TRBJ2-1; D perhaps matches TRBD2 (6 bases). V lost 6 bases and J lost 3, with 15 bases in between. The CDR3 loop spans 15 amino acids. The germline gives CDR1 SGHVS, CDR2 FNYEAQ.

This chain uses TRBV7-2 with TRBJ2-1, with a possible D match to TRBD2 (7 bases). With 2 bases removed from V and 7 bases from J, the gap between germline ends came to 15 bases. Germline CDR1 SGHTA, CDR2 FQGNSA. The length of the CDR3 is 15 residues. CDR3 loop: CASSLRGGPPNEQFF. Written as DNA, the CDR3 is TGTGCCAGCAGCTTACGCGGGGGCCCCCCTAATGAGCAGTTCTTC.